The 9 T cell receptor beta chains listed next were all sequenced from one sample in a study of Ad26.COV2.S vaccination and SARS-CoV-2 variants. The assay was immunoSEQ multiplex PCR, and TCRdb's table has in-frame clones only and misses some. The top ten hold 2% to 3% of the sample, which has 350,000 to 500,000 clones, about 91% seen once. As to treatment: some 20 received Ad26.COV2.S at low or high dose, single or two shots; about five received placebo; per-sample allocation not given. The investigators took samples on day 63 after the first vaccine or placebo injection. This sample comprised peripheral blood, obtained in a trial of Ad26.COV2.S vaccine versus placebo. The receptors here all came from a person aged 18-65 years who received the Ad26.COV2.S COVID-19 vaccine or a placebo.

The CDR3 bases are TGCGCCAGCAGCTGGGGCGACAGGGGCTCCTACGAGCAGTACTTC. Encoded protein: CASSWGDRGSYEQYF. The V call is TRBV5-1, the J call TRBJ2-7; 8 bases line up with TRBD1. CDR3 length equals 15 residues. J was trimmed by 0 bases and V by 3 bases; bases with no gene match: 5. Germline CDR1 SGHRS, CDR2 YFSETQ. Complete variable domain (other parts from reference TRBV5-1 and TRBJ2-7): KAGVTQTPRYLIKTRGQQVTLSCSPISGHRSVSWYQQTPGQGLQFLFEYFSETQRNKGNFPGRFSGRQFSNSRSEMNVSTLELGDSALYLCASSWGDRGSYEQYFGPGTRLTVT.

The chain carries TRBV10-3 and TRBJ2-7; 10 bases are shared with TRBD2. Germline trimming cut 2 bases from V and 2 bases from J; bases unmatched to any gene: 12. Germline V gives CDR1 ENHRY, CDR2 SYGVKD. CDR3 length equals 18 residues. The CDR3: CAISETWLAGETAYEQYV. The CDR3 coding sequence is TGTGCCATCAGTGAGACCTGGCTAGCGGGAGAAACAGCCTACGAGCAGTACGTC.

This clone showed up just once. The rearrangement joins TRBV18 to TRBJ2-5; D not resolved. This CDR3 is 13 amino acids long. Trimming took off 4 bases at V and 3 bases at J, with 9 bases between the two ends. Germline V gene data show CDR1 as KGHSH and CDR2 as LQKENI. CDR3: CASSRNLKETQYF. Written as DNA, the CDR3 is TGTGCCAGCTCACGAAACCTCAAAGAGACCCAGTACTTC.

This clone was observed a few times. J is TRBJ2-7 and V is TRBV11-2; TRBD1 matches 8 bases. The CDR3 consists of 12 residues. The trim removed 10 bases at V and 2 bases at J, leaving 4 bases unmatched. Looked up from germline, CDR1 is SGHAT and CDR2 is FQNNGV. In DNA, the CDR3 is TGTGCCACCAGACAGGGGACCTACGAGCAGTACGTC. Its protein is CATRQGTYEQYV.

The CDR3 loop is CASRPDSSLSEAFF. CDR3 DNA sequence: TGTGCCAGTAGACCAGATTCGAGCTTGTCTGAAGCTTTCTTT. J is TRBJ1-1 and V is TRBV19, with D unresolved. The V end lost 6 bases, the J end lost 6 bases, and 17 bases lay between the germline ends. There are 14 residues in the CDR3. Germline V gene data show CDR1 as LNHDA and CDR2 as SQIVND (reference sequence).

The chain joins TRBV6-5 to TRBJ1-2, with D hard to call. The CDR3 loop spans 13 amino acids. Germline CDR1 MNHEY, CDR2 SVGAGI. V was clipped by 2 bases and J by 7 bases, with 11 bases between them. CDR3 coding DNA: TGTGCCAGCAGTTACACCGGGTATGGTGGCTACACCTTC. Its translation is CASSYTGYGGYTF.

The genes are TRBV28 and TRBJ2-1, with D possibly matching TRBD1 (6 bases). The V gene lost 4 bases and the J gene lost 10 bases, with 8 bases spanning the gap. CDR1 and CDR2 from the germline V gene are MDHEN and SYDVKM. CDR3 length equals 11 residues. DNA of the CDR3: TGTGCCAGCAGTTGGGGGACAGAGCAGTTCTTC. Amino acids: CASSWGTEQFF.

The CDR3 sequence: CASSLLDPNTGELFF. The DNA for the CDR3 is TGCGCCAGCAGCTTGCTGGACCCGAACACCGGGGAGCTGTTTTTT. This sequence joins TRBV5-1 and TRBJ2-2, with no clear D. The V end was cut by 1 base, the J end by 0 bases, with 7 bases between. There are 15 residues in the CDR3. In germline, CDR1 is SGHRS, CDR2 YFSETQ.

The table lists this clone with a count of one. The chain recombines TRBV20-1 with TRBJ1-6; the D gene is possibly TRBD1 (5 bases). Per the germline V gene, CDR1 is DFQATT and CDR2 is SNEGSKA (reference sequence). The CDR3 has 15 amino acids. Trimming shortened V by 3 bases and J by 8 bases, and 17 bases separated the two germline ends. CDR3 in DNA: TGCAGTGCTAGTTGGACACCCGACGCCGATTCACCCCTCCACTTT. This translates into CSASWTPDADSPLHF.